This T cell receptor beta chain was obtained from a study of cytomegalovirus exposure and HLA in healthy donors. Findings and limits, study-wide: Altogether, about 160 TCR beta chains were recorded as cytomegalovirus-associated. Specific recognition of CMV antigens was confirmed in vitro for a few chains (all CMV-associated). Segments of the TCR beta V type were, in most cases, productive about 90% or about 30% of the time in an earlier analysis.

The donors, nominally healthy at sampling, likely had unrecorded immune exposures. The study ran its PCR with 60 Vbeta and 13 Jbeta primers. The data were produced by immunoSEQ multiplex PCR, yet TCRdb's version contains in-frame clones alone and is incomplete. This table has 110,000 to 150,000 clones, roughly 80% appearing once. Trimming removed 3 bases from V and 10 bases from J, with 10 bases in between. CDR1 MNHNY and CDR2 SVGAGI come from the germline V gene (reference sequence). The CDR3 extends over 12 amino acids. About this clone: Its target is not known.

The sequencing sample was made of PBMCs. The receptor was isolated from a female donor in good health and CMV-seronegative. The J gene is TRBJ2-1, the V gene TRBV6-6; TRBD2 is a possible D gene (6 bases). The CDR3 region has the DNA TGTGCCAGCAGTTATGTAGCGGCCGAGCAGTTCTTC. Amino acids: CASSYVAAEQFF.